Listed below are T cell receptor beta chains from one sample, sequenced in a study of cytomegalovirus exposure and HLA in healthy donors. The repertoire was sequenced with immunoSEQ multiplex PCR; TCRdb's copy has only in-frame clones and lacks some. This table holds about 98,000 clones, 70% found once. Material: PBMCs. All receptors derive from a man between 50 and 59 years old in good health and CMV-seronegative. Both conserved end residues are trimmed from each CDR3.

len	v_gene	CDR3aa
13	TRBV21-1	ASSKGTVRRGTQY
12	TRBV7-9	ASSGRDRHYGYT
12	TRBV13	ASSPEGSSYEQY
13	TRBV7-6	ASSSSSGQGREQY
13	TRBV28	ASSTGQGDNQPQH
11	TRBV5-4	ASSPRVGEKLF
13	TRBV5-5	ASSLTAGANYGYT
13	TRBV6-5	ASSYDGRVYEKLF
14	TRBV7-2	ASSLNPTGEGDTIY
11	TRBV30	AWRLGSTDTQY
10	TRBV11-2	ASTGANYGYT
15	TRBV6-9	ASSYPSDRGIGNTIY
15	TRBV7-9	ASSRTTGQESTDTQY
11	TRBV7-9	ASSSHGGTEAF
14	TRBV6-4	ASSDGETPNTGELF
13	TRBV7-9	SSSSLKGSDYGYT
13	TRBV27	ASSRSGVTYNEQF
12	TRBV19	ASSIQRGGNEQF
14	TRBV5-1	ASSFRGQPNTGELF
12	TRBV19	ASSIADSIYEQY
13	TRBV18	ASSPQGAPSDTQY
13	TRBV7-9	ASSLTGTENSPLH
14	TRBV10-2	ASTGLAGGGAGELF
13	TRBV11-3	ASSLGGGLYNEQF
13	TRBV7-2	ASSLTRSSYNEQF
11	TRBV25-1	ASSEQGASEQY
13	TRBV11-2	ASSLIQTEDREQY
12	TRBV7-3	ASSLARMNTEAF
13	TRBV5-5	ASSRGQGTNEKLF
15	TRBV9	ASSVLGLAIPTDTQY
12	TRBV7-2	ASSLSGGYQPQH
15	TRBV4-2	ASSLGRRGTDSYEQY
8	TRBV29-1	SAGVDEQF
13	TRBV10-3	AISGTGTGDSPLH
14	TRBV4-2	ASSQELSGILYEQY
9	TRBV9	ASRGGHEQF
14	TRBV19	ASSRPGRGNTGELF
11	TRBV2	AAQGRDYNEQF
14	TRBV7-9	ASSFFTSGAPGELF
13	TRBV7-3	ASSPTSARTDTQY
10	TRBV29-1	SVVGADTEAF
12	TRBV4-1	ASSLQTGDYGYT
12	TRBV28	ASSYTDRGGTQY
12	TRBV5-6	ASRSTGVSYEQY
13	TRBV18	ASSPATGSNEKLF
13	TRBV4-1	ASSQEAGAGYEQY
16	TRBV15	ATSGSTSGKRDLYEQY
14	TRBV11-3	ASSLETSGNFYEQF
15	TRBV19	ARVINGTGGGGTEAF
12	TRBV27	ASSLRQVGSPLH
11	TRBV5-8	ASSPGVNYEQY
12	TRBV6-1	ASSENPYNSPLH
11	TRBV29-1	SVEDDRGFEQY
12	TRBV2	ASRREGWNNEQF
12	TRBV6-5	ASSTGTDQETQY